The source of this T cell receptor (beta chain) is a study of blood T cell repertoires in COVID-19. On the study more broadly: PBMCs, B-cell-depleted T cells, or T cells provided the cDNA or gDNA that made up the material.

This clone was observed a handful of times. Authors' processing steps: Counts of nucleated cells, estimated from reference gene primer amplification, were obtained. Profiling relied on immunoSEQ multiplex PCR, and the TCRdb table lists in-frame clones only, not all of them. The DNA gave D and trimming, while V, J and clone size come from that table. The sample consists of some 350,000 clones, 88% of them appearing once. The Seattle site enrolled patients during active infection and followed them longitudinally. Germline values: CDR1 KGHSH, CDR2 LQKENI. The CDR3 loop spans 16 amino acids. The V end was cut by 6 bases, the J end by 4 bases, with 19 bases between.

This clonotype was sampled from a woman aged 65 to 85 with COVID-19, enrolled during active disease. This sequence joins TRBV18 and TRBJ1-5; the D is unclear. Sequencing was performed on peripheral blood. The CDR3 DNA reads as TGTGCCAGCTCCGGCGTTGCGGGGATTATGAATCAGCCCCAGCATTTT. Protein: CASSGVAGIMNQPQHF.